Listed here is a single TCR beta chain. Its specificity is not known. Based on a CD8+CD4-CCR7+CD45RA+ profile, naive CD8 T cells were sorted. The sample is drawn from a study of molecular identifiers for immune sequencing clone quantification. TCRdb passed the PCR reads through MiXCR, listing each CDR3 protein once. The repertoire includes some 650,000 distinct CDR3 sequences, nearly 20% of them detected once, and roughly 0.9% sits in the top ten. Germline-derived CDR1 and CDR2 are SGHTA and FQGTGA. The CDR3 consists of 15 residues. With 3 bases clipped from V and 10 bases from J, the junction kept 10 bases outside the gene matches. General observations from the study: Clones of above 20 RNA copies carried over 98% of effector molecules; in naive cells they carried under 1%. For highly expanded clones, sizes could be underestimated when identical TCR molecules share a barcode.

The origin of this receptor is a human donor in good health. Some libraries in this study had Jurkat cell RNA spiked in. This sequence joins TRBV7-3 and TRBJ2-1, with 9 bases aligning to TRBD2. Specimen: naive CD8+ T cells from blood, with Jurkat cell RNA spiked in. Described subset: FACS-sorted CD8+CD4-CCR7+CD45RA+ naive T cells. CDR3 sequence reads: CASSFEVLAGYEQFF. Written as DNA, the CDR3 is TGTGCCAGCAGCTTTGAGGTTCTAGCGGGATACGAGCAGTTCTTC. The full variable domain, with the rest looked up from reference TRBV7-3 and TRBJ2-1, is GAGVSQTPSNKVTEKGKYVELRCDPISGHTALYWYRQSLGQGPEFLIYFQGTGAADDSGLPNDRFFAVRPEGSVSTLKIQRTERGDSAVYLCASSFEVLAGYEQFFGPGTRLTVL.